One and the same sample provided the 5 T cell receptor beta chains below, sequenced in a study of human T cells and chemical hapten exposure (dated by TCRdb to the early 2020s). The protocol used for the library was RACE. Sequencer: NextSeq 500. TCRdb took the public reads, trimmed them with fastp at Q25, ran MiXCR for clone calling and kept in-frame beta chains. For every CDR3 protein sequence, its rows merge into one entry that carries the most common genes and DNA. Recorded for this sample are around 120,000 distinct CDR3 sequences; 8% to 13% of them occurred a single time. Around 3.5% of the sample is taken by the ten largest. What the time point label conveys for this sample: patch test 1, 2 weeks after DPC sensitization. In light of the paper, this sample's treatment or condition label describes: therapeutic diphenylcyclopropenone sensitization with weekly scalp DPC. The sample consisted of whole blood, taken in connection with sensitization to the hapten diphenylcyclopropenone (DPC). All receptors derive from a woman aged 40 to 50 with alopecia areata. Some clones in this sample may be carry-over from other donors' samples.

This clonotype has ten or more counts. CDR3: CASSGPQGRATQYF. CDR3 sequence (DNA): TGTGCCAGCAGCGGACCACAAGGACGTGCTACGCAGTATTTT. The J gene is TRBJ2-3, the V gene TRBV9; no definite D call. V lost 3 bases and J 8 bases, leaving 16 bases between the germline ends. The CDR3 totals 14 residues. Germline loops: CDR1 SGDLS, CDR2 YYNGEE.

The CDR3 DNA sequence: TGCGCCAGCAGCTTGGAGGGCTTTCTCCCTAGCACAGATACGCAGTATTTT. It encodes CASSLEGFLPSTDTQYF. This chain connects TRBV5-1 to TRBJ2-3; D is unclear. The CDR3 contains 17 residues. Germline V CDR1 and CDR2: SGHRS, YFSETQ. V was trimmed by 0 bases and J by 0 bases, leaving 14 bases between them.

As DNA, the CDR3 is TGCAGCGTGGGACGGCGGAACACTGAAGCTTTCTTT. It encodes CSVGRRNTEAFF. The chain uses TRBV29-1 and TRBJ1-1, with TRBD1 as a possible D gene (5 bases). Deletions cut 6 bases from V and 1 base from J, with 9 bases between. Germline V gives CDR1 SQVTM, CDR2 ANQGSEA. The CDR3 runs to 12 residues. Full variable domain (rest looked up from reference TRBV29-1 and TRBJ1-1): SAVISQKPSRDICQRGTSLTIQCQVDSQVTMMFWYRQQPGQSLTLIATANQGSEATYESGFVIDKFPISRPNLTFSTLTVSNMSPEDSSIYLCSVGRRNTEAFFGQGTRLTVV.

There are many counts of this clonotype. The CDR3 DNA follows: TGTGCCAGCAGTGAGGGAGCCCCGGGGCAGACCTACGAGCAGTACTTC. It translates to CASSEGAPGQTYEQYF. The chain carries TRBV6-1 and TRBJ2-7; D tentatively fits TRBD1 or TRBD2 (5 bases each). Germline loops: CDR1 MNHNS, CDR2 SASEGT. V was trimmed by 3 bases and J by 2 bases, leaving 17 bases between them. The CDR3 is made up of 16 amino acids.

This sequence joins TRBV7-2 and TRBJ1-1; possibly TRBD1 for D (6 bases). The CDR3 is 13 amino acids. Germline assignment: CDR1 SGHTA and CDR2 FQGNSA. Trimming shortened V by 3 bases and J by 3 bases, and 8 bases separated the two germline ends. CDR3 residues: CASSFKGDTEAFF. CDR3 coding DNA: TGTGCCAGCAGCTTTAAGGGGGACACTGAAGCTTTCTTT. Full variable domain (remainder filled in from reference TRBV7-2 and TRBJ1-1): GAGVSQSPSNKVTEKGKDVELRCDPISGHTALYWYRQSLGQGLEFLIYFQGNSAPDKSGLPSDRFSAERTGGSVSTLTIQRTQQEDSAVYLCASSFKGDTEAFFGQGTRLTVV.